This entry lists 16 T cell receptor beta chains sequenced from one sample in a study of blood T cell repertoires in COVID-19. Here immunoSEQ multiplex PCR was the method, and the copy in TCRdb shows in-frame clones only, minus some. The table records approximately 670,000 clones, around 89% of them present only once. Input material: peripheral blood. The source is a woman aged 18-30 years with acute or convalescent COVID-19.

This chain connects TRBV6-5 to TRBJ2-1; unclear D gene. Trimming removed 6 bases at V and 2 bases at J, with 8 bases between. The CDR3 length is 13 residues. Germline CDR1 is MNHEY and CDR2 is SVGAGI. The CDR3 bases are TGTGCCAGCAGCCGGAGCGCCTACAATGAGCAGTTCTTC. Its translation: CASSRSAYNEQFF.

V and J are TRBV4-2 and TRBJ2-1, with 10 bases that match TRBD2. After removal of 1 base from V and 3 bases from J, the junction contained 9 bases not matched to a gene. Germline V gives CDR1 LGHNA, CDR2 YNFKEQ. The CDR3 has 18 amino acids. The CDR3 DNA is TGTGCCAGCAGCCAAGGAAGGGTGGAGCGGGGGGGCTACAATGAGCAGTTCTTC. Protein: CASSQGRVERGGYNEQFF.

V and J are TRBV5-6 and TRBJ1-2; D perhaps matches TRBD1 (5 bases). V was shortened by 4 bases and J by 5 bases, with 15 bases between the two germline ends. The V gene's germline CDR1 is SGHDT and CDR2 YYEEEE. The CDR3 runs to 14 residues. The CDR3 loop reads CASSRYGDLYGYTF. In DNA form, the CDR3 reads TGTGCCAGCAGCAGGTACGGGGACTTATATGGCTACACCTTC.

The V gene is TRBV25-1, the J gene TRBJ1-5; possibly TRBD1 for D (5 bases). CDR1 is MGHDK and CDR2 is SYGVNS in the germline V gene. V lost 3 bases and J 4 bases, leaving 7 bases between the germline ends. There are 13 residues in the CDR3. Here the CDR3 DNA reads TGTGCCAGCAGTGACAGGGTAAATCAGCCCCAGCATTTT. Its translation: CASSDRVNQPQHF.

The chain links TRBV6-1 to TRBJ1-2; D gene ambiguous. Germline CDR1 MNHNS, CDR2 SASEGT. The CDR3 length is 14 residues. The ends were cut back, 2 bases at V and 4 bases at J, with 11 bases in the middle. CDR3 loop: CASSETWEIYGYTF. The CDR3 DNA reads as TGTGCCAGCAGTGAAACGTGGGAGATCTATGGCTACACCTTC.

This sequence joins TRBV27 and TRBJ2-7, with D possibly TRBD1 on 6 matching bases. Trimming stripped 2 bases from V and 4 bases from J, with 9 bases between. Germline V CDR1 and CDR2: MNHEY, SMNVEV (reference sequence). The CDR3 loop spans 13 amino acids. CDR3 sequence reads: CASSLTGKYEQYF. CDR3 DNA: TGTGCCAGCAGTTTAACAGGGAAGTACGAGCAGTACTTC.

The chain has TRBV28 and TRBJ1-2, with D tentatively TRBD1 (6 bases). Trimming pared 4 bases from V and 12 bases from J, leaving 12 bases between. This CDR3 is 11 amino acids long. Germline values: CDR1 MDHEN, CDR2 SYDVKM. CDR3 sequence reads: CASSSNRDNTF. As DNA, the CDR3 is TGTGCCAGCAGTTCTAACAGGGACAACACCTTC.

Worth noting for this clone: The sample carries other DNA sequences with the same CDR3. As DNA, the CDR3 is TGTGCCAGCAGCCAAGACCGGGGGCAGCCCCAGCATTTT. Translated, it gives CASSQDRGQPQHF. The V gene is TRBV14, the J gene TRBJ1-5; TRBD1 might be the D (5 bases). Germline CDR1 is SGHDN and CDR2 is FVKESK. Trimming removed 0 bases at V and 7 bases at J, with 7 bases between. The CDR3 covers 13 residues.

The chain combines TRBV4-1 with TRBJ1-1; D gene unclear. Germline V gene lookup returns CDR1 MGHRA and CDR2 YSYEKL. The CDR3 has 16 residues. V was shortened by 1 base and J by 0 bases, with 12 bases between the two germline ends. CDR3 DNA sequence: TGCGCCAGCAGCCAAGTAGGCATACGGGTGAACACTGAAGCTTTCTTT. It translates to CASSQVGIRVNTEAFF.

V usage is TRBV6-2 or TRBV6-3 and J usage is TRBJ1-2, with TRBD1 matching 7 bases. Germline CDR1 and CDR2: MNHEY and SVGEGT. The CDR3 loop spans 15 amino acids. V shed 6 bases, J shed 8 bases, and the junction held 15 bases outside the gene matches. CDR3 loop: CASSLTGSSLYGYTF. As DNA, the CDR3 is TGTGCCAGCAGCTTGACAGGGTCATCTCTCTACGGCTACACCTTC.

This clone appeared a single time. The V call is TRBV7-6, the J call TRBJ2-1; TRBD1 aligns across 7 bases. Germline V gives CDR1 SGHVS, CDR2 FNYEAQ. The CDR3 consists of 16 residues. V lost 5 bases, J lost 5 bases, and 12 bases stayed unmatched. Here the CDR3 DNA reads TGTGCCAGCAGCCATTACCCAAGGGGGCGGCACAATGAGCAGTTCTTC. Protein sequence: CASSHYPRGRHNEQFF.

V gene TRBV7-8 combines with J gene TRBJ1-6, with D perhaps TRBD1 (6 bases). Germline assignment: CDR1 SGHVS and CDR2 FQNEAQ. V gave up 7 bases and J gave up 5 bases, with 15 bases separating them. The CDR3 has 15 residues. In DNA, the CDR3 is TGTGCCAGCAACCGACAGGCCCGTGATAATTCACCCCTCCACTTT. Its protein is CASNRQARDNSPLHF.

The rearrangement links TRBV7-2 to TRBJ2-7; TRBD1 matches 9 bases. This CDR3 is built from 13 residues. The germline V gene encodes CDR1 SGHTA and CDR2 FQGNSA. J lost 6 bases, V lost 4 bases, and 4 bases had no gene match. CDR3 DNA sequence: TGTGCCAGCAGCTACAGGGGGCGAAGCGAGCAGTACTTC. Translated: CASSYRGRSEQYF.

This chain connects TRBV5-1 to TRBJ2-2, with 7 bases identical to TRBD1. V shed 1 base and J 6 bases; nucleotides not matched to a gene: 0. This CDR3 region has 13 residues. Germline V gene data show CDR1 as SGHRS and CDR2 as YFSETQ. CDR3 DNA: TGCGCCAGCAGCTTGACAGGGGCCGGGGAGCTGTTTTTT. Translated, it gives CASSLTGAGELFF.

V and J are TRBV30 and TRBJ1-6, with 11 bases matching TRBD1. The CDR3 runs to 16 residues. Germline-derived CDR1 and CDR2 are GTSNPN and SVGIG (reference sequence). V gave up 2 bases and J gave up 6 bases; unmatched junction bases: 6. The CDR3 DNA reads TGTGCCTGGAGTCCCTGGACAGGGGGCAGTAATTCACCCCTCCACTTT. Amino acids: CAWSPWTGGSNSPLHF.

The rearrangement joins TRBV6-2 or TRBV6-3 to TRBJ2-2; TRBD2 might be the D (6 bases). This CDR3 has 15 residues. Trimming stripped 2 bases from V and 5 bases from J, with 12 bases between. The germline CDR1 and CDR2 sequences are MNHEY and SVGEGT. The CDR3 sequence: CASSYRGEETGELFF. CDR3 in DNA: TGTGCCAGCAGTTACAGAGGGGAGGAGACCGGGGAGCTGTTTTTT.